This entry lists 5 T cell receptor beta chains sequenced from one sample in a study of T-cell reconstitution after alpha-beta-depleted transplantation in children. The library targeted TCRbeta and was prepared with unique molecular identifiers. TCRdb re-called the PCR reads through MiXCR, storing one row per CDR3 protein. The repertoire consists of about 510,000 distinct CDR3 sequences, with about an eighth occurring once and the leading ten covering less than 15%. Sequenced material: PBMCs, mostly from graft donor cells, taken 180 days after TCRalphabeta/CD19-depleted stem cell transplant. The receptors shown here come from a female patient younger than 10 who had a stem cell transplant for aplastic anemia, so the T cells may come from the graft donor.

There are a few counts of this clonotype. This chain connects TRBV7-2 to TRBJ2-2; 8 positions agree with TRBD1. V was clipped by 2 bases and J by 5 bases; unmatched bases: 4. The CDR3 is 15 amino acids. Germline lookup yields CDR1 SGHTA and CDR2 FQGNSA. The CDR3 region is CASSLSGGVTGELFF. CDR3 DNA sequence: TGTGCCAGCAGCTTATCAGGGGGCGTTACCGGGGAGCTGTTTTTT.

In this sample, this clonotype turned up many times. The chain carries TRBV15 and TRBJ2-3; D is ambiguous. V dropped 8 bases and J dropped 2 bases, with 11 bases sitting between them. This CDR3 is 13 amino acids long. CDR1 is LNHNV, CDR2 YYDKDF, per germline (reference sequence). CDR3 nucleotide sequence: TGTGCCACCCAAGATCAAAACACAGATACGCAGTATTTT. This sequence encodes CATQDQNTDTQYF.

This clonotype was recorded many times. V usage is TRBV20-1 and J usage is TRBJ1-5; a weak D match, TRBD1 (5 bases). Trimming stripped 6 bases from V and 0 bases from J, with 21 bases between. Germline CDR1 and CDR2: DFQATT and SNEGSKA (reference sequence). CDR3 length: 17 amino acids. The CDR3 DNA sequence: TGCAGTGCCCCCCCTGCGGGGGTTGGGGTTAGCAATCAGCCCCAGCATTTT. Protein sequence: CSAPPAGVGVSNQPQHF.

CDR3 loop: CSVSSGDYEQYF. The CDR3 DNA sequence: TGCAGCGTTTCCTCGGGAGACTACGAGCAGTACTTC. This chain uses TRBV29-1 with TRBJ2-7; perhaps TRBD2 as D (6 bases). This CDR3 comprises 12 residues. Germline CDR1 is SQVTM and CDR2 is ANQGSEA. Deletions cut 5 bases from V and 3 bases from J, with 11 bases between.

This chain joins TRBV20-1 and TRBJ1-5, with a tentative D call TRBD1 (6 bases). The CDR3 is 13 residues long. Between the trimmed V and J ends, which lost 2 bases and 4 bases, there was a span of 9 bases. Looked up from germline, CDR1 is DFQATT and CDR2 is SNEGSKA (reference sequence). CDR3: CSARRRGNQPQHF. As DNA, the CDR3 is TGCAGTGCTAGACGCAGGGGTAATCAGCCCCAGCATTTT.